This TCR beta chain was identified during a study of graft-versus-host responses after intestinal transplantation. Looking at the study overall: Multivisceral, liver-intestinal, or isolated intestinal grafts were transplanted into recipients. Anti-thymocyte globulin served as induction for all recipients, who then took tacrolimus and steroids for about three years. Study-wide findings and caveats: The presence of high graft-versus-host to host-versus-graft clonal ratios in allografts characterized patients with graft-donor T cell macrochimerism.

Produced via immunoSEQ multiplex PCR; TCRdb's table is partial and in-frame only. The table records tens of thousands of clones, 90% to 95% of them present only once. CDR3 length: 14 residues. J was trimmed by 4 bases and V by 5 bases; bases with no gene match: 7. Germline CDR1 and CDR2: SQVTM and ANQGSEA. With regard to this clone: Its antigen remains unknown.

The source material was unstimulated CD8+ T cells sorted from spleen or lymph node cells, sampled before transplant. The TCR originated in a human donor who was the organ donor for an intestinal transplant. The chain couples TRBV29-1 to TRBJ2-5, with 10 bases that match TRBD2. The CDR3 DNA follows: TGCAGCGTTCCTCTAGCGGGGGTCGGAGAGACCCAGTACTTC. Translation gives CSVPLAGVGETQYF. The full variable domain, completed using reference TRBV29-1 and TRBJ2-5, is SAVISQKPSRDICQRGTSLTIQCQVDSQVTMMFWYRQQPGQSLTLIATANQGSEATYESGFVIDKFPISRPNLTFSTLTVSNMSPEDSSIYLCSVPLAGVGETQYFGPGTRLLVL.